This T cell receptor beta chain was documented in a study of memory CD4+ T cells and cytomegalovirus serostatus. Turning to the study itself: Healthy Belgian adult donors included several CMV-positive and 24 CMV-negative people.

The sort gate was single viable CD3+CD4+CD8-CD45RO+ cells for memory CD4+ T cells. Method: immunoSEQ multiplex PCR; TCRdb's copy keeps in-frame clones and lacks some. The sample records some 44,000 clones, more than 60% being singletons. This CDR3 has 14 amino acids. The V end lost 1 base, the J end lost 7 bases, and 13 bases lay between the germline ends. Per the germline V gene, CDR1 is SGHDN and CDR2 is FVKESK. Sequenced: memory CD4+ T cells from blood. The source of this sequence is an adult in good health and CMV-seronegative. This chain uses TRBV14 with TRBJ1-1, with a possible D match to TRBD1 (5 bases). CDR3 in amino acids: CASSQVGTTIEAFF. As DNA, the CDR3 is TGTGCCAGCAGCCAAGTAGGGACGACTATTGAAGCTTTCTTT.